The rows below give T cell receptor beta chains drawn from one sample of a study of T cells after yellow fever vaccination. TCRdb re-analysed the 5' RACE reads in MiXCR, keeping a single row per CDR3 protein. The sample lists almost 600,000 distinct CDR3 sequences, 13% occurring once. The sample in question was PBMCs, obtained on the day of the yellow fever booster vaccination. Receptors were obtained from a man between 25 and 39 years old who received the YFV17D yellow fever vaccine. CDR3s include the opening cysteine and the closing phenylalanine or tryptophan. The order of the fields is D gene, J gene, clone size, V gene, CDR3 DNA, CDR3 protein. The D gene is left open where the match is weak. Not all rows give a size; the values are once, few, many and, for expanded clones, a class.

>TRBD2|TRBJ2-3|NA|TRBV20-1
TGCAGTGCCCAGCGGGATCATGGGGATACGCAGTATTTT
CSAQRDHGDTQYF
>TRBD2|TRBJ2-1|few|TRBV20-1
TGCAGTGCTAGAGGTATTGGACTAGCGGGTTACAATGAGCAGTTCTTC
CSARGIGLAGYNEQFF
>TRBD1|TRBJ2-6|few|TRBV18
TGTGCCAGCTCACACCGGACAGGGCTGCATGGGGCCAACGTCCTGACTTTC
CASSHRTGLHGANVLTF
>TRBD1|TRBJ2-1|once|TRBV29-1
TGCAGCGGGACAGGGGGCTCCGGAGAGTACAATGAGCAGTTCTTC
CSGTGGSGEYNEQFF
>TRBD2|TRBJ2-1|NA|TRBV20-1
TGCAGTGCTCAAAAACCGGGACTAGCCAATGAGCAGTTCTTC
CSAQKPGLANEQFF
>NA|TRBJ2-5|few|TRBV5-1
TGCGCCAGCAGATCTACACGCGAGACCCAGTACTTC
CASRSTRETQYF
>TRBD2|TRBJ2-4|NA|TRBV20-1
TGCAGTGCTCCACCGGGACTAGCGGGCCTAGCCAAAAACATTCAGTACTTC
CSAPPGLAGLAKNIQYF
>TRBD2|TRBJ2-3|NA|TRBV27
TGTGCCAGCAGCGGCGGACTAGCGGGAGGCCGCACAGATACGCAGTATTTT
CASSGGLAGGRTDTQYF
>NA|TRBJ2-7|NA|TRBV28
TGTGCCAGCAGTTTATACGGGGCTAAAGCCTACGAGCAGTACTTC
CASSLYGAKAYEQYF
>NA|TRBJ2-1|NA|TRBV6-5
TGTGCCAGCAGTTACTCGGCACAGGAGAACGGGTCTGAGTTCTTC
CASSYSAQENGSEFF
>TRBD2|TRBJ2-5|NA|TRBV6-2/TRBV6-3
TGTGCCAGCAGTTACATGGCGGGAGGAGAGACCCAGTACTTC
CASSYMAGGETQYF
>NA|TRBJ1-1|NA|TRBV19
TGTGCCAGTAGTATGCTCCCGAGATCGATATATACTGAAGCTTTCTTT
CASSMLPRSIYTEAFF
>NA|TRBJ1-1|NA|TRBV12-3/TRBV12-4
TGTGCCAGCCGCCGGACAGTTTCTGAAGCTTTCTTT
CASRRTVSEAFF
>NA|TRBJ1-2|NA|TRBV12-3/TRBV12-4
TGTGCCAGCAGTCCTCAGGCAGGTGCCGGATCCTACACCTTC
CASSPQAGAGSYTF
>TRBD2|TRBJ2-1|NA|TRBV6-2/TRBV6-3
TGTGCCAGCAGCCATTCAACGGGACTAGCTAGTGGTGAGCAGTTCTTC
CASSHSTGLASGEQFF
>NA|TRBJ2-2|few|TRBV2
TGTGCCAGCAGTGAGGGCAGGGTCCCTTTCACCGGGGAGCTGTTTTTT
CASSEGRVPFTGELFF
>NA|TRBJ2-7|NA|TRBV10-2
TGCGCCAGCAGTGAGTCGCGGAGCGAGCAGTACTTC
CASSESRSEQYF
>TRBD2|TRBJ2-1|NA|TRBV20-1
TGCAGTGCTAGAGTTACTAGCGGGACCCCCGGGGAGCAGTTCTTC
CSARVTSGTPGEQFF
>NA|TRBJ2-3|few|TRBV20-1
TGCAGTGCTAAGGTCCCAGGGGGGGGAGATACGCAGTATTTT
CSAKVPGGGDTQYF
>NA|TRBJ2-7|NA|TRBV29-1
TGCAGCGTGTCCGTGGTCACAGGGAACGAGCAGTACTTC
CSVSVVTGNEQYF
>TRBD2|TRBJ2-3|NA|TRBV5-1
TGCGCCAGCAGCTCGGGGTCTAGCGGGAGGATCGGCACAGATACGCAGTATTTT
CASSSGSSGRIGTDTQYF
>NA|TRBJ1-1|NA|TRBV25-1
TGTGCCAGCAGTGATTGGGGGCTGAACACTGAAGCTTTCTTT
CASSDWGLNTEAFF
>TRBD1|TRBJ2-2|NA|TRBV5-4
TGTGCCAGCAGCCAGGACAGGGTAAACACCGGGGAGCTGTTTTTT
CASSQDRVNTGELFF
>NA|TRBJ2-7|many|TRBV24-1
TGTGCCACCAGTGATTCAGACAGGACCGAGCAGTACTTC
CATSDSDRTEQYF
>TRBD1|TRBJ2-7|NA|TRBV2
TGTGCCACCTTAATACAGGGGTTTGCCGAGCAGTACTTC
CATLIQGFAEQYF
>NA|TRBJ2-1|NA|TRBV4-3
TGCGCCAGCAGCCTTAGTAGAGGGACCTACAATGAGCAGTTCTTC
CASSLSRGTYNEQFF
>NA|TRBJ2-7|once|TRBV23-1
TGCGCCAGCAGTCAATTACTTACCGGGTTCGAGCAGTACTTC
CASSQLLTGFEQYF
>NA|TRBJ2-3|few|TRBV3-1
TGTGCCAGCAGCCAATTCGGGACGAAAGATACGCAGTATTTT
CASSQFGTKDTQYF
>TRBD1|TRBJ2-5|few|TRBV9
TGTGCCAGCAGCGTAGAGGGACAGAGTAATGGGGAAGAGACCCAGTACTTC
CASSVEGQSNGEETQYF
>NA|TRBJ2-1|NA|TRBV5-6
TGTGCCAGCAGTTATGACAGAGGGCCCTACAATGAGCAGTTCTTC
CASSYDRGPYNEQFF
>TRBD2|TRBJ2-3|NA|TRBV20-1
TGCAGCCAGCGGGAGGGCCGAGGAGATACGCAGTATTTT
CSQREGRGDTQYF
>NA|TRBJ2-5|many|TRBV5-1
TGCGCCAGCAGCCCGGCAGGGGAGGAGACCCAGTACTTC
CASSPAGEETQYF
>NA|TRBJ1-1|NA|TRBV7-6
TGTGCCAGCAGCCACGGATTCAACACTGAAGCTTTCTTT
CASSHGFNTEAFF
>NA|TRBJ2-7|few|TRBV20-1
TGCAGTGCTAGAGCCTCTCAGGGGACCTACGAGCAGTACTTC
CSARASQGTYEQYF
>NA|TRBJ1-1|many|TRBV7-9
TGTGCCAGCAGCTTCAGCCAGGGACAGAACACTGAAGCTTTCTTT
CASSFSQGQNTEAFF
>TRBD2|TRBJ2-1|few|TRBV18
TGTGCCAGCTCACCCGGGACTAGAGGATCCTACAATGAGCAGTTCTTC
CASSPGTRGSYNEQFF
>NA|TRBJ1-2|NA|TRBV3-1
TGTGCCAGCAGCCAAGATTACCGGGGTATCGGTGGCTACACCTTC
CASSQDYRGIGGYTF
>TRBD1|TRBJ2-7|few|TRBV7-2
TGTGCCAGCAGCCGTACGGACAGGGGCGGTATCTACGAGCAGTACTTC
CASSRTDRGGIYEQYF
>TRBD2|TRBJ2-1|few|TRBV24-1
TGTGCCACCAGTGATGTAGGCGGGAGGGCCCTCTATGAGCAGTTCTTC
CATSDVGGRALYEQFF
>NA|TRBJ2-2|NA|TRBV7-3
TGTGCCAGCAGCAGGTCCGGGCCCCCCGGGGAGCTGTTTTTT
CASSRSGPPGELFF
>TRBD2|TRBJ2-7|NA|TRBV25-1
TGTGCCAGCAGTGAAATCGGGACTAGCGGTAGCTCCTACGAGCAGTACTTC
CASSEIGTSGSSYEQYF